The 7 T cell receptor beta chains below come from one sample, sequenced in a study of graft-versus-host responses after intestinal transplantation. Repertoires were generated with immunoSEQ multiplex PCR, while TCRdb's copy carries only in-frame clones and drops some. Of 90,000 to 150,000 clones listed, around 95% are singletons. These receptors have no identified antigens. The sequencing used unstimulated CD8+ T cells sorted from spleen or lymph node cells, collected before intestinal transplant. The receptor set was obtained from a human donor who received an intestinal transplant.

J is TRBJ2-1 and V is TRBV6-5; TRBD2 is a possible D gene (5 bases). The germline CDR1 and CDR2 sequences are MNHEY and SVGAGI. The CDR3 sequence is 14 residues long. V was shortened by 4 bases and J by 1 base, with 8 bases between the two germline ends. CDR3 coding DNA: TGTGCCAGCAGTTCGAGGGATTCCTACAATGAGCAGTTCTTC. Its translation: CASSSRDSYNEQFF.

V gene TRBV27 combines with J gene TRBJ1-1, with D maybe TRBD1 (6 bases). The V and J ends lost 2 bases and 1 base respectively, with 14 bases between them. The CDR3 length is 16 residues. Germline-derived CDR1 and CDR2 are MNHEY and SMNVEV (reference sequence). The CDR3 sequence: CASSLIGGGRNTEAFF. The CDR3 coding sequence is TGTGCCAGCAGTTTAATCGGGGGCGGTCGGAACACTGAAGCTTTCTTT.

The rearrangement joins TRBV4-3 to TRBJ1-2; D is undetermined. V lost 3 bases to trimming and J lost 8 bases, with 13 bases between them. CDR1 LGHNA and CDR2 YSLEER come from the germline V gene. The CDR3 has 13 amino acids. The CDR3 protein is CASSHSEPKGYTF. The CDR3 region has the DNA TGCGCCAGCAGCCACTCTGAGCCGAAGGGCTACACCTTC.

The genes are TRBV4-1 and TRBJ1-2; D not resolved. The length of the CDR3 is 14 residues. V was cut by 1 base and J by 4 bases, with 10 bases left in between. Germline V lookup: CDR1 MGHRA, CDR2 YSYEKL. DNA for the CDR3: TGCGCCAGCAGCCAAGGTCTAAAGTTCTATGGCTACACCTTC. Translated: CASSQGLKFYGYTF.

V usage is TRBV28 and J usage is TRBJ2-7; 7 positions agree with TRBD1. The CDR3 covers 15 residues. V shed 5 bases, J shed 3 bases, and the junction held 10 bases outside the gene matches. The germline V gene has CDR1 MDHEN and CDR2 SYDVKM. The CDR3 DNA sequence: TGTGCCAGCAGTCCTCCGGACAGGACTTACTACGAGCAGTACTTC. Its translation is CASSPPDRTYYEQYF.

With regard to this clone: Compared with germline, one end of the junction differs, possibly owing to a read error. This chain connects TRBV27 to TRBJ2-1, with 7 bases lining up with TRBD1. The CDR3 runs 13 residues. The germline V gene encodes CDR1 MNHEY and CDR2 SMNVEV (reference sequence). The CDR3 DNA follows: TGTGCCGGCAGTCCGGGACAGTACAATGAGCAGTTCTTC. It specifies CAGSPGQYNEQFF.

This clone was seen more than once but under ten times. The CDR3 loop is CASSVDTGELFF. CDR3 sequence (DNA): TGTGCCAGCAGCGTAGACACCGGGGAGCTGTTTTTT. The V and J genes are TRBV9 and TRBJ2-2; D gene uncertain. CDR1 is SGDLS, CDR2 YYNGEE, per germline. The CDR3 runs 12 residues. V gave up 0 bases and J gave up 3 bases, with 0 bases separating them.